A selection of T cell receptor beta chains follows, all from one sample in a study of graft-versus-host responses after intestinal transplantation. Profiling relied on immunoSEQ multiplex PCR, and the TCRdb table lists in-frame clones only, not all of them. The table lists around 9,000 clones, approximately 33% of them singletons. The material sequenced was alloreactive CD8+ T cells from a mixed lymphocyte reaction culture, taken before transplantation. The receptors originated from a human patient who was an organ donor for intestinal transplantation. The CDR3 runs from the conserved cysteine through the conserved F or W.

CDR3 protein	J gene	V gene
CASSQGGPGTEAFF	TRBJ1-1	TRBV16
CASSLGAFYEQYF	TRBJ2-7	TRBV27
CASSQRARGQPQHF	TRBJ1-5	TRBV7-6
CASSQESGEAWASEQYF	TRBJ2-7	TRBV4-1
CASSQDLGLAGGFGEQYF	TRBJ2-7	TRBV14
CASSQDFASGTAYEQYF	TRBJ2-7	TRBV5-4
CASSSSWREGSYEQYF	TRBJ2-7	TRBV2
CASSLPRTSAYYNEQFF	TRBJ2-1	TRBV7-2
CASSEAPGQGLYEQYF	TRBJ2-7	TRBV6-1
CASSIEGEKLFF	TRBJ1-4	TRBV19
CASSSGGGASGINTGELFF	TRBJ2-2	TRBV11-1
CASSWGLGGPYEQYF	TRBJ2-7	TRBV6-5
CAISEGYGAGNTIYF	TRBJ1-3	TRBV10-3
CASSLVRGSSYEQYF	TRBJ2-7	TRBV7-8
CASSVGSSGNTIYF	TRBJ1-3	TRBV9
CASSRGGTEQYF	TRBJ2-7	TRBV27
CASWGVTYNEQFF	TRBJ2-1	TRBV2
CASSFLPGDPSTDTQYF	TRBJ2-3	TRBV7-8
CASSAPLRGTYNEQFF	TRBJ2-1	TRBV7-9
CATVGTDNSGNTIYF	TRBJ1-3	TRBV10-3
CASSVGAVGYNEQFF	TRBJ2-1	TRBV9
CASSNLLAGGSETQYF	TRBJ2-5	TRBV5-4
CAWSLGQDSAFF	TRBJ1-1	TRBV30
CASTGGPKNIQYF	TRBJ2-4	TRBV10-1
CASSFTTGGHNEQYF	TRBJ2-7	TRBV11-2
CASRVAGADTQYF	TRBJ2-3	TRBV27
CASTPDPGLDNEQFF	TRBJ2-1	TRBV4-2
CASSYPGGPWNEQFF	TRBJ2-1	TRBV6-5
CASSLAREEQYF	TRBJ2-7	TRBV7-9
CASSLSGGALEQYF	TRBJ2-7	TRBV7-6
CASSLWGVYEQYF	TRBJ2-7	TRBV5-4
CASSQERGKAGSYEQYF	TRBJ2-7	TRBV14
CASSEAEVGGETQYF	TRBJ2-5	TRBV6-1
CASAPTAGNTIYF	TRBJ1-3	TRBV4-1
CASSSWTSAYEQYF	TRBJ2-7	TRBV13
CASSLGGGSGNQPQHF	TRBJ1-5	TRBV5-6
CASSYSSYTGELFF	TRBJ2-2	TRBV6-5
CASSDGGGAGELFF	TRBJ2-2	TRBV6-4
CAAGADTGELFF	TRBJ2-2	TRBV6-4
CASSLAIGGLGTDTQYF	TRBJ2-3	TRBV7-9
CSADPQRIGTEAFF	TRBJ1-1	TRBV29-1
CASSVGEQGRINEQFF	TRBJ2-1	TRBV9
CAISESLAGTSSYNEQFF	TRBJ2-1	TRBV10-3
CASSLVQGPFEQYF	TRBJ2-7	TRBV7-9
CASSQGAGADTQYF	TRBJ2-3	TRBV4-3
CASSSTGMNTEAFF	TRBJ1-1	TRBV7-3
CASSQGPGGEGSPLHF	TRBJ1-6	TRBV4-2
CASSLTGAYGYTF	TRBJ1-2	TRBV27
CASSLSGGQSDTQYF	TRBJ2-3	TRBV27
CASSPQGRVPYGYTF	TRBJ1-2	TRBV18
CASSDNLAGHNEQFF	TRBJ2-1	TRBV6-4
CASSLSPYTANEQFF	TRBJ2-1	TRBV7-6
CASSSPGGGPYNEQFF	TRBJ2-1	TRBV28
CASSFDRISYEQYF	TRBJ2-7	TRBV5-8
CASTQMGGGYTF	TRBJ1-2	TRBV6-1
CASRALQGGTEAFF	TRBJ1-1	TRBV27
CSVRAGGWGTQYF	TRBJ2-3	TRBV29-1
CASSLARTSWGAYEQYF	TRBJ2-7	TRBV7-9
CASSLDYSSGREWSYEQYF	TRBJ2-7	TRBV11-2
CSAWDRALGGEQFF	TRBJ2-1	TRBV29-1